This T cell receptor (beta chain) was documented in a study of T cells in Graves' hyperthyroidism and ophthalmopathy. Uncontrolled infection, other autoimmune disease, pregnancy and lactation each barred patients from inclusion. PBMCs were sourced from 9 to 10 ml fresh peripheral blood. Amplified TCR beta CDR3 regions derived from RNA transcripts. First-round RT-PCR with HTBI primers amplified the TCR CDR3 region. TCRdb analysed the multiplex PCR reads with MiXCR anew, one entry per CDR3 protein. This sample has approximately 330,000 distinct CDR3 sequences, with roughly 23% found just once. This clonotype showed up just a few times. Its cognate antigen is unknown. CDR1 MNHEY and CDR2 SMNVEV come from the germline V gene (reference sequence). V gave up 2 bases and J gave up 0 bases, with 11 bases separating them. The CDR3 extends over 16 amino acids. Study outcomes and limitations: Ophthalmopathy, as predicted by the model, came a median around 6.7 months after the prediction. Most clonotypes that expanded in the thyroid above 0.001 also showed up in blood.

The rearrangement joins TRBV27 to TRBJ2-1, with TRBD1 as a possible D gene (5 bases). The specimen sequenced was blood. The clonotype was recovered from a woman aged 50 to 60 with Graves' hyperthyroidism. In DNA, the CDR3 is TGTGCCAGCAGTTTAATACAGGCGAGCTCCTACAATGAGCAGTTCTTC. This gives the protein CASSLIQASSYNEQFF.